This TCR beta chain came from a study of CD8 T cells in ankylosing spondylitis. This clonotype was detected only a few times. Its antigen is not identified. The CDR3 totals 12 residues. Trimming took off 4 bases at V and 6 bases at J, with 10 bases between the two ends. CDR1 is GTSNPN and CDR2 is SVGIG in the germline V gene (reference sequence). TCRdb fed the 5' RACE reads into MiXCR, producing one record per CDR3 protein. In the table there are a few hundred thousand distinct CDR3 sequences, more than 5.5% of which are singletons. Study-wide points: Blood of patients with ankylosing spondylitis appeared to be characterized by a TCR beta motif of about eight highly homologous variants.

The V call is TRBV30, the J call TRBJ1-5; D is unclear. This TCR was recovered from a male donor with ankylosing spondylitis. The sample taken for sequencing was blood, either unsorted or a sorted T cell fraction (not recorded which). CDR3 bases: TGTGCCTGGACCGAACATGGTCAGCCCCAGCATTTT. As protein: CAWTEHGQPQHF.